This TCR beta chain was retrieved from a study of T cell responses to AZD1222 COVID-19 vaccine. Across the whole study: The study pooled second doses at about 4 or about 12 weeks. Whole-study findings and limits: Donor demographics were predominantly white British with a female majority; clonal diversity may be underestimated. Repertoire sampling was restricted to post-peak T cell response timepoints.

Between the trimmed V and J ends, which lost 7 bases and 2 bases, there was a span of 9 bases. The CDR3 is 13 residues long. Germline assignment: CDR1 LNHDA and CDR2 SQIVND (reference sequence). Method: immunoSEQ multiplex PCR; TCRdb's copy keeps in-frame clones and lacks some. Here the sample spans roughly 130,000 clones, approximately 92% being singletons. This clone was observed once. As yet, its antigen is unknown. The receptor was isolated from an adult in good health. The rearrangement joins TRBV19 to TRBJ1-3; no definite D call. The starting material was peripheral blood, obtained on day 0 of AZD1222 vaccination. For the CDR3, the DNA is TGTGCCAGTACCAGAGTTGCTGGAAACACCATATATTTT. Its translation is CASTRVAGNTIYF.